The 16 T cell receptor beta chains given below trace back to one sample, sequenced in a study of cytomegalovirus exposure and HLA in healthy donors. Data came from immunoSEQ multiplex PCR; TCRdb stores just in-frame clones and leaves some out. Here the sample spans hundreds of thousands of clones, over 80% being singletons. Sequencing was done on a sample of PBMCs. These receptors came from a woman in her thirties in good health and CMV-seropositive.

J is TRBJ1-1 and V is TRBV25-1; D is uncertain. Germline values: CDR1 MGHDK, CDR2 SYGVNS. This CDR3 spans 13 amino acids. V gave up 4 bases and J gave up 1 base, with 7 bases separating them. This chain's CDR3 is CASSGSGNTEAFF. The DNA of the CDR3 is TGTGCCAGCAGTGGATCCGGGAACACTGAAGCTTTCTTT. Full variable domain (remainder filled in from reference TRBV25-1 and TRBJ1-1): EADIYQTPRYLVIGTGKKITLECSQTMGHDKMYWYQQDPGMELHLIHYSYGVNSTEKGDLSSESTVSRIRTEHFPLTLESARPSHTSQYLCASSGSGNTEAFFGQGTRLTVV.

The chain joins TRBV20-1 to TRBJ2-1, with D possibly matching TRBD2 (5 bases). V lost 3 bases, J lost 10 bases, and 10 bases lay in between. CDR1 and CDR2 from the germline V gene are DFQATT and SNEGSKA (reference sequence). CDR3 length: 11 amino acids. The CDR3 loop is CSASGGGEQFF. In DNA, the CDR3 is TGCAGTGCTAGTGGAGGCGGGGAGCAGTTCTTC.

The chain joins TRBV5-1 to TRBJ2-1, with D unresolved. This CDR3 has 13 amino acids. Germline V CDR1 and CDR2: SGHRS, YFSETQ. Trimming took off 4 bases at V and 8 bases at J, with 13 bases between the two ends. The CDR3 protein is CASSLAEVDEQFF. The CDR3 region has the DNA TGCGCCAGCAGCCTGGCCGAGGTGGATGAGCAGTTCTTC. Filled out from reference TRBV5-1 and TRBJ2-1, the complete variable domain reads KAGVTQTPRYLIKTRGQQVTLSCSPISGHRSVSWYQQTPGQGLQFLFEYFSETQRNKGNFPGRFSGRQFSNSRSEMNVSTLELGDSALYLCASSLAEVDEQFFGPGTRLTVL.

This rearrangement joins TRBV18 to TRBJ2-5; D might be TRBD2 (6 bases). CDR3 size: 13 residues. Trimming took off 5 bases at V and 2 bases at J, with 9 bases between the two ends. The germline CDR1 and CDR2 sequences are KGHSH and LQKENI. CDR3 DNA sequence: TGTGCCAGCTCAGCTAGCGTACAAGAGACCCAGTACTTC. Its protein product is CASSASVQETQYF.

This rearrangement joins TRBV7-2 to TRBJ2-7, with D perhaps matching TRBD1 or TRBD2 (5 bases each). The germline CDR1 and CDR2 sequences are SGHTA and FQGNSA. V lost 5 bases, J lost 4 bases, and 18 bases lay in between. This CDR3 comprises 15 residues. CDR3 bases: TGTGCCAGCAGCGCTCGCTTAGGGGACCCTTACGAGCAGTACTTC. This codes for CASSARLGDPYEQYF.

The chain is built from TRBV13 and TRBJ1-1; D is unclear. The V gene's germline CDR1 is PRHDT and CDR2 FYEKMQ (reference sequence). CDR3 length equals 18 residues. V was clipped by 3 bases and J by 0 bases, with 20 bases between them. The CDR3: CASSFHLPSKTVNTEAFF. CDR3 in DNA: TGTGCCAGCAGCTTTCACCTCCCCTCGAAAACAGTGAACACTGAAGCTTTCTTT.

The chain combines TRBV6-6 with TRBJ1-5; D perhaps matches TRBD1 (5 bases). Germline loops: CDR1 MNHNY, CDR2 SVGAGI (reference sequence). The CDR3 runs to 13 residues. V was trimmed by 6 bases and J by 5 bases, leaving 11 bases between them. The CDR3, as DNA: TGTGCCAGCAGGAAACAGGTACATCAGCCCCAGCATTTT. As protein: CASRKQVHQPQHF.

The chain links TRBV15 to TRBJ2-1; TRBD1 aligns across 7 bases. Germline assignment: CDR1 LNHNV and CDR2 YYDKDF (reference sequence). The CDR3 totals 17 residues. The J segment lost 4 bases and the V segment lost 0 bases, leaving 9 bases of the junction unmatched. The CDR3 sequence: CATSREPTGTVYNEQFF. CDR3 sequence (DNA): TGTGCCACCAGCAGAGAACCCACCGGGACAGTTTACAATGAGCAGTTCTTC.

The chain links TRBV5-1 to TRBJ2-2; D is unresolved. V was pared by 0 bases and J by 8 bases, with 14 bases between. Germline V lookup: CDR1 SGHRS, CDR2 YFSETQ. The CDR3 contains 15 residues. In DNA form, the CDR3 reads TGCGCCAGCAGCTTGGGGTTAGGCCGGGCAGGGGAGCTGTTTTTT. Its protein product is CASSLGLGRAGELFF.

This clone has a handful of counts. The CDR3 region is CSATYEQYF. Here the CDR3 DNA reads TGCAGTGCGACCTACGAGCAGTACTTC. The V call is TRBV20-1, the J call TRBJ2-7; D not resolved. The V end lost 6 bases, the J end lost 2 bases, and 2 bases lay between the germline ends. CDR1 DFQATT and CDR2 SNEGSKA come from the germline V gene (reference sequence). This CDR3 contains 9 residues.

The chain is built from TRBV5-1 and TRBJ1-4; TRBD1 matches 7 bases. J lost 4 bases, V lost 4 bases, and 7 bases had no gene match. The CDR3 is 15 residues long. The germline V gene has CDR1 SGHRS and CDR2 YFSETQ. The CDR3 DNA reads TGCGCCAGCAGCCATGGACAGGCTAGTAATGAAAAACTGTTTTTT. It specifies CASSHGQASNEKLFF.

A word on this clone: This sample includes further DNA sequences coding for the same CDR3. V gene TRBV6-1 combines with J gene TRBJ2-3; 9 bases align to TRBD2. The CDR3 totals 15 residues. Germline-derived CDR1 and CDR2 are MNHNS and SASEGT. The V gene end was trimmed by 2 bases and the J gene end by 0 bases; junction bases not matched to a gene: 0. The CDR3 sequence: CASSELAGSTDTQYF. CDR3 nucleotides: TGTGCCAGCAGTGAACTAGCGGGGAGCACAGATACGCAGTATTTT.

The genes are TRBV4-2 and TRBJ2-3; the D is unclear. V dropped 2 bases and J dropped 2 bases, with 5 bases sitting between them. The CDR3 consists of 13 residues. Germline loops: CDR1 LGHNA, CDR2 YNFKEQ. CDR3 nucleotides: TGTGCCAGCAGCCAACAGAACACAGATACGCAGTATTTT. Translating gives CASSQQNTDTQYF.

The gene calls are TRBV30 and TRBJ1-2, with unresolved D. V lost 0 bases, J lost 3 bases, and 8 bases lay in between. The CDR3 spans 13 residues. Per the germline V gene, CDR1 is GTSNPN and CDR2 is SVGIG (reference sequence). The CDR3 DNA sequence: TGTGCCTGGAGTGTCCGGGCTGACTATGGCTACACCTTC. This gives the protein CAWSVRADYGYTF.

This chain uses TRBV19 with TRBJ2-1; 7 nucleotides align to TRBD1. Germline V gives CDR1 LNHDA, CDR2 SQIVND (reference sequence). Trimming took 6 bases from V and 4 from J; bases not matched to a gene: 9. The CDR3 covers 15 residues. For the CDR3, the DNA is TGTGCCAGTAGCCTGGAGAGGGGGCCATACAATGAGCAGTTCTTC. Protein: CASSLERGPYNEQFF.

The chain joins TRBV10-3 to TRBJ2-7, with TRBD2 matching 9 bases. The CDR3 loop spans 14 amino acids. Germline CDR1 ENHRY, CDR2 SYGVKD. Losses at the gene ends were 10 bases for V and 3 bases for J; bases not matched to a gene: 10. The CDR3 sequence: CASQSGRSNYEQYF. The CDR3 DNA reads TGTGCCAGCCAGAGCGGGAGGTCCAACTACGAGCAGTACTTC.